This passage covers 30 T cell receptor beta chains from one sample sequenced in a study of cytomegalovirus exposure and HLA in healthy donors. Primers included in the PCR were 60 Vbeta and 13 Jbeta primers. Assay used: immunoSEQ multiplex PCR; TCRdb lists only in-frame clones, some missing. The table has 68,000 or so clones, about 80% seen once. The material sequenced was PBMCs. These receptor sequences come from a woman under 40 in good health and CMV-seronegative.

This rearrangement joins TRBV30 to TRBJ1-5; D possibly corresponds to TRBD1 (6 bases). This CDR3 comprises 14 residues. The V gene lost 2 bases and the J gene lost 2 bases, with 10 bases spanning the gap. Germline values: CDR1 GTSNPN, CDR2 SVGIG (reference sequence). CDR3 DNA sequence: TGTGCCTGGAGTTACAGGGTGGGCAATCAGCCCCAGCATTTT. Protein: CAWSYRVGNQPQHF.

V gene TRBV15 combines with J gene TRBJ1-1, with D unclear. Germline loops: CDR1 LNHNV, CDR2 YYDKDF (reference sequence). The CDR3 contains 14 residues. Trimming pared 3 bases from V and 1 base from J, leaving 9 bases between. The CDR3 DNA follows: TGTGCCACCAGCAGCCGCAGGCAGAACACTGAAGCTTTCTTT. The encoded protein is CATSSRRQNTEAFF.

The CDR3 DNA sequence: TGTGCCAGTGGTAGACAGGGGATCTACGAGCAGTACTTC. Its protein product is CASGRQGIYEQYF. The V call is TRBV19, the J call TRBJ2-7; TRBD1 matches at 8 bases. J lost 3 bases, V lost 8 bases, and 6 bases had no gene match. The germline gives CDR1 LNHDA, CDR2 SQIVND (reference sequence). CDR3 size: 13 residues.

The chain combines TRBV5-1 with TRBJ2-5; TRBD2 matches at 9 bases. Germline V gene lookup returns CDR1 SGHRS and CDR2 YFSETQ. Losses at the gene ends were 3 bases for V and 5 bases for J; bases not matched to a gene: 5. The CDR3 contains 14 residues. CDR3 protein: CASSYSSGEETQYF. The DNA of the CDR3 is TGCGCCAGCAGCTACTCTAGCGGGGAGGAGACCCAGTACTTC.

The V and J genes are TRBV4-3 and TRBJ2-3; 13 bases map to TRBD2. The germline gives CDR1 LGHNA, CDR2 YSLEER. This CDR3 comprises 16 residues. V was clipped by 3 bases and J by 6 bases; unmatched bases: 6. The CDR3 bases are TGCGCCAGCAGCCAGGCCGGGACTAGCGGGGCGGATACGCAGTATTTT. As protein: CASSQAGTSGADTQYF.

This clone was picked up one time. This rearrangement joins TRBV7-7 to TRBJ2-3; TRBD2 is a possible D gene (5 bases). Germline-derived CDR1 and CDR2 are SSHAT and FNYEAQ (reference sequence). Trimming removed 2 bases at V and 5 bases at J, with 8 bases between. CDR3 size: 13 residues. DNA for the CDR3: TGTGCCAGCAGCTTAAAGGCGGGAGATACGCAGTATTTT. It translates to CASSLKAGDTQYF.

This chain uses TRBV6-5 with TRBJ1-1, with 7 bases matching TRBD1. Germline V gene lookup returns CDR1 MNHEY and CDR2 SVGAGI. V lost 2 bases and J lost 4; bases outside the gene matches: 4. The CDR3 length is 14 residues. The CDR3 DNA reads TGTGCCAGCAGTTACGGGCAGGGGGGCACTGAAGCTTTCTTT. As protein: CASSYGQGGTEAFF.

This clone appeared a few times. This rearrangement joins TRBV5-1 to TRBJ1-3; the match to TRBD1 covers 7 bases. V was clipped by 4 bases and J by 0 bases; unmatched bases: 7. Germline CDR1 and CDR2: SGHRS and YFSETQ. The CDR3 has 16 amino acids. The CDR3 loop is CASSPPTGSSGNTIYF. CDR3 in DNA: TGCGCCAGCAGCCCCCCGACAGGGAGCTCTGGAAACACCATATATTTT.

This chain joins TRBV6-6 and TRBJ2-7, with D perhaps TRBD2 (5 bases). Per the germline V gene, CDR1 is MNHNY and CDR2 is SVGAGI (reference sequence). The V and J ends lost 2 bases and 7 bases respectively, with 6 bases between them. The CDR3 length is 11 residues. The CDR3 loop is CASSYEGEQYF. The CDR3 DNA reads TGTGCCAGCAGTTACGAGGGTGAGCAGTACTTC.

In nucleotides, the CDR3 is TGCGCCAGCAGCTTGAATGGCCAGACAGCCACTGAAGCTTTCTTT. As protein: CASSLNGQTATEAFF. V usage is TRBV5-1 and J usage is TRBJ1-1; D might be TRBD1 (5 bases). Per the germline V gene, CDR1 is SGHRS and CDR2 is YFSETQ. Trimming cost V 1 base and J 4 bases, with 14 bases left between them. The CDR3 extends over 15 amino acids. The variable domain in full, completed from reference TRBV5-1 and TRBJ1-1, reads KAGVTQTPRYLIKTRGQQVTLSCSPISGHRSVSWYQQTPGQGLQFLFEYFSETQRNKGNFPGRFSGRQFSNSRSEMNVSTLELGDSALYLCASSLNGQTATEAFFGQGTRLTVV.

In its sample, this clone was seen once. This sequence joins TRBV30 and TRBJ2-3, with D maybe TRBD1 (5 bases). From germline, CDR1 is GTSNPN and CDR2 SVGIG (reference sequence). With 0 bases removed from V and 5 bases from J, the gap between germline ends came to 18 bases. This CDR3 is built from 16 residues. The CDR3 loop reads CAWSVPTTAKRDTQYF. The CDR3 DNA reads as TGTGCCTGGAGTGTACCCACGACAGCAAAGAGAGATACGCAGTATTTT.

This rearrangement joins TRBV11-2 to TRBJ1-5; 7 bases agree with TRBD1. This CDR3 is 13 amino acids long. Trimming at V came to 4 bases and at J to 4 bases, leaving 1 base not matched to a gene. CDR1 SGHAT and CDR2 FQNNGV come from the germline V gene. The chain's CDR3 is CASSSTGNQPQHF. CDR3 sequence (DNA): TGTGCCAGCAGCTCGACAGGGAATCAGCCCCAGCATTTT.

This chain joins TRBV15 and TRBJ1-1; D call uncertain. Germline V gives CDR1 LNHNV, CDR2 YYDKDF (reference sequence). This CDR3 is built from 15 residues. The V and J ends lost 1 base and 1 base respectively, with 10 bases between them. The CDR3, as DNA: TGTGCCACCAGCAGAGTGGTTGACACGAACACTGAAGCTTTCTTT. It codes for CATSRVVDTNTEAFF.

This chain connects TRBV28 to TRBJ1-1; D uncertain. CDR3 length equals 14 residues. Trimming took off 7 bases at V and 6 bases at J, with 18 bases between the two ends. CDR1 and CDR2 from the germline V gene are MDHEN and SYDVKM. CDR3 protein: CASKGRTVIPEAFF. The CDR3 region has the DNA TGTGCCAGCAAAGGGAGGACCGTAATTCCTGAAGCTTTCTTT.

The CDR3 sequence is CASHISGTGVYEQYF. CDR3 nucleotide sequence: TGCGCCAGCCATATATCCGGGACAGGGGTCTACGAGCAGTACTTC. This chain joins TRBV5-1 and TRBJ2-7; 10 bases align to TRBD1. The CDR3 spans 15 residues. After removal of 7 bases from V and 3 bases from J, the junction contained 10 bases not matched to a gene. Germline V gene lookup returns CDR1 SGHRS and CDR2 YFSETQ.

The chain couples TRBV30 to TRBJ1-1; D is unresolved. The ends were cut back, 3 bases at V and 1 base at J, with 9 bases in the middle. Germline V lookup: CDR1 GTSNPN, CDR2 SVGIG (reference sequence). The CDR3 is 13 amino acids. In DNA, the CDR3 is TGTGCCTGGAGGAAAACAGAGAACACTGAAGCTTTCTTT. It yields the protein CAWRKTENTEAFF.

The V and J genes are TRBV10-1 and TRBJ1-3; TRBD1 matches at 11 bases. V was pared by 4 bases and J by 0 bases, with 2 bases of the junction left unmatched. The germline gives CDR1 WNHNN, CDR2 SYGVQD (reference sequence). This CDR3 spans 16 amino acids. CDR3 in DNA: TGCGCCAGCAGTGGTGGGACAGGGGGCTCTGGAAACACCATATATTTT. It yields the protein CASSGGTGGSGNTIYF.

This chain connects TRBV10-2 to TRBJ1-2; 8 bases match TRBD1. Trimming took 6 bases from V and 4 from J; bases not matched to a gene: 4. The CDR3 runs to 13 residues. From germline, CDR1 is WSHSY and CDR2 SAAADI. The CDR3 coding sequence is TGCGCCAGCAGAACAGGGGGGAGCTATGGCTACACCTTC. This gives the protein CASRTGGSYGYTF.

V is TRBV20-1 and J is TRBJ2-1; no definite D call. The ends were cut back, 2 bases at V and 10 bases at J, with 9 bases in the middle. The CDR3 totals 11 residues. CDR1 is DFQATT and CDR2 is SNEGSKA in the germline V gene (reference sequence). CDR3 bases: TGCAGTGCTAGACCCGTACGGGAGCAGTTCTTC. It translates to CSARPVREQFF.

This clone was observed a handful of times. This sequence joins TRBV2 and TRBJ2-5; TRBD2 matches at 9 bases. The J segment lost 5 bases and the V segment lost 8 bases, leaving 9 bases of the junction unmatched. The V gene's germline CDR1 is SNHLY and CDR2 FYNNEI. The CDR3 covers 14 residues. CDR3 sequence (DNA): TGTGCCAGCGGTGGGCGCGGGAGGGGGGAGACCCAGTACTTC. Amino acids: CASGGRGRGETQYF.

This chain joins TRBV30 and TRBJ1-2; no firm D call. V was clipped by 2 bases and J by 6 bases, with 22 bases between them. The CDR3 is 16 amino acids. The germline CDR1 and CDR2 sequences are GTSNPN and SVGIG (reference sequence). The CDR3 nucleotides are TGTGCCTGGAGTTTTCTGGTGGGCAGTCCTCCGGATGGCTACACCTTC. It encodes CAWSFLVGSPPDGYTF.

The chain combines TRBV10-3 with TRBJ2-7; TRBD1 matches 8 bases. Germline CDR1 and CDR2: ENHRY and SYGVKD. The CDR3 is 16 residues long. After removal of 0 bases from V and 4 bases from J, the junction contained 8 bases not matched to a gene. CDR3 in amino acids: CAISESRTGMWYEQYF. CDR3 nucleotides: TGTGCCATCAGTGAGTCGAGGACAGGGATGTGGTACGAGCAGTACTTC.

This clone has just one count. The CDR3 here is CSVEDSVGGALSEQYF. CDR3 nucleotide sequence: TGCAGCGTTGAAGATTCAGTAGGAGGGGCTTTGAGCGAGCAGTACTTC. The chain recombines TRBV29-1 with TRBJ2-7; maybe TRBD2 (6 bases). Germline CDR1 reads SQVTM; CDR2 reads ANQGSEA. CDR3 length: 16 amino acids. V shed 0 bases and J shed 6 bases, with 21 bases lying between them.

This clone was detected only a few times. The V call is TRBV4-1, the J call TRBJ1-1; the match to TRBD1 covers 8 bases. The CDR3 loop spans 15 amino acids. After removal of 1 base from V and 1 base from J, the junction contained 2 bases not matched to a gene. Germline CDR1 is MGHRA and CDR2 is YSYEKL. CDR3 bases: TGCGCCAGCAGCCAAGTCGACAGGGGGAACACTGAAGCTTTCTTT. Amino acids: CASSQVDRGNTEAFF.

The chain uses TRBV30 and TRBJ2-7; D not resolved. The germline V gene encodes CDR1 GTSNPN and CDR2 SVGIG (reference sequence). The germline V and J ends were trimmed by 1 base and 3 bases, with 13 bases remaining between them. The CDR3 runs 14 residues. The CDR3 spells CAWSAMTRFYEQYF. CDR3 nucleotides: TGTGCCTGGAGTGCGATGACTCGGTTCTACGAGCAGTACTTC.

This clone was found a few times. The CDR3, as DNA: TGTGCCAGCAGCGTTTCTAGCCAGTATGAGCAGTTCTTC. Its translation: CASSVSSQYEQFF. This chain connects TRBV9 to TRBJ2-1, with D maybe TRBD2 (5 bases). CDR1 SGDLS and CDR2 YYNGEE come from the germline V gene. The ends were cut back, 2 bases at V and 8 bases at J, with 11 bases in the middle. The CDR3 has 13 residues.

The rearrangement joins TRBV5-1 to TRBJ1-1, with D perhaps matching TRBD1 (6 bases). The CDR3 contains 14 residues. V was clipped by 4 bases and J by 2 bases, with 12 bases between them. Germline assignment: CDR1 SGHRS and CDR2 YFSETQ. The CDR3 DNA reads TGCGCCAGCAGCCCCTGGACAGCAAACACTGAAGCTTTCTTT. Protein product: CASSPWTANTEAFF.

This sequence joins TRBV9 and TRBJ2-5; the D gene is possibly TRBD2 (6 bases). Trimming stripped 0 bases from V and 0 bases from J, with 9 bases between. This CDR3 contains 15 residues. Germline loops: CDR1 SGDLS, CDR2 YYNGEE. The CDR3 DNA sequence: TGTGCCAGCAGCGTAGGCGAGCGGGACCAAGAGACCCAGTACTTC. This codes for CASSVGERDQETQYF.

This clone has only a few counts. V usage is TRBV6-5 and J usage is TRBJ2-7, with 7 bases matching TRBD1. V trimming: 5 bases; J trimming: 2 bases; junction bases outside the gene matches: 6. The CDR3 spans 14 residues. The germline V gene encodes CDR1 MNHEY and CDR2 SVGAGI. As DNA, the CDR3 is TGTGCCAGCAGTCCCGACAGGGCCCCCTACGAGCAGTACTTC. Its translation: CASSPDRAPYEQYF.

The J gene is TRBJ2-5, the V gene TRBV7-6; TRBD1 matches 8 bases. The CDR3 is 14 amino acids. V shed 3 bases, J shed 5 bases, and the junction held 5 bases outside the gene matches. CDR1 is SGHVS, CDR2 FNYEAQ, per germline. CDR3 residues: CASSFRQGTETQYF. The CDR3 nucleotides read TGTGCCAGCAGCTTTCGACAGGGGACGGAGACCCAGTACTTC.